One T cell receptor (beta chain) is described in this entry. Its antigen is as yet unknown. The sample comes from a study of blood T cells in healthy people across ages. Study-level background: When template switching was applied, about one barcoded beta molecule was captured per two T cells. General study points: Age brought a roughly linear fall in TCR beta diversity measured per million T cells. Whereas aged donors had fewer naive CD4+ cells, long-lived donors had more of them and higher diversity.

Each donor was a healthy Caucasian individual from Russia, aged 6 to 90. Sample-barcoded 5' priming and a J-beta primer mix drove a second PCR of roughly 6 to 12 cycles. TCRdb recomputed calls from the 5' RACE reads with MiXCR, one row per CDR3 protein. The table has 750,000 to 950,000 distinct CDR3 sequences, 53% seen once; the top ten hold about 42%. The CDR3 covers 14 residues. Germline loops: CDR1 DFQATT, CDR2 SNEGSKA (reference sequence). Trimming took 3 bases from V and 3 from J; bases not matched to a gene: 4. The sample taken for sequencing was blood. The TCR originated in an elderly man in good health. V gene TRBV20-1 combines with J gene TRBJ2-7; 11 positions match TRBD2. As DNA, the CDR3 is TGCAGTGCTAGTGTTCTAGCGGGAGGCTACGAGCAGTACTTC. Translated: CSASVLAGGYEQYF.